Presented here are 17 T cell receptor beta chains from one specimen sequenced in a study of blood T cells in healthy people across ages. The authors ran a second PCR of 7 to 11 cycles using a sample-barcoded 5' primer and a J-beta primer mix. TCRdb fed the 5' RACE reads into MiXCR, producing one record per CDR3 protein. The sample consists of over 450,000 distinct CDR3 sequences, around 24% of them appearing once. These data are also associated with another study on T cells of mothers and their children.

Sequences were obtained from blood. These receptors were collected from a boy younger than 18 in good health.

The CDR3 DNA follows: TGTGCCAGCAGCCAAGGACAGGTAAACTACGAGCAGTACTTC. Translating gives CASSQGQVNYEQYF. The chain has TRBV3-1 and TRBJ2-1, with D tentatively TRBD1 (6 bases). The J call may not be correct, given that the DNA end is closer to TRBJ2-7. Germline V CDR1 and CDR2: LGHDT, YNNKEL (reference sequence). The CDR3 is 14 amino acids.

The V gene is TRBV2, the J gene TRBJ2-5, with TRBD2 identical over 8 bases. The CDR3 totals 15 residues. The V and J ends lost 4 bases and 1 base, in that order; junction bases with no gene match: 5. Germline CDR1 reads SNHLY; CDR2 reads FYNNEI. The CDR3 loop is CASSVEAGVQETQYF. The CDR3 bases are TGTGCCAGCAGTGTAGAAGCGGGGGTCCAAGAGACCCAGTACTTC.

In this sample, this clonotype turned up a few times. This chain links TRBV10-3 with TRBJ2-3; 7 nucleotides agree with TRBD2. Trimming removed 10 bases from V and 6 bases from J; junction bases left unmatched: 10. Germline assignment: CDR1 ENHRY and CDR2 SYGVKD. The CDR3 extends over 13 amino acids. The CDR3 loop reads CASSLAVWDTQYF. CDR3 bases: TGTGCCAGCTCCCTAGCGGTCTGGGATACGCAGTATTTT.

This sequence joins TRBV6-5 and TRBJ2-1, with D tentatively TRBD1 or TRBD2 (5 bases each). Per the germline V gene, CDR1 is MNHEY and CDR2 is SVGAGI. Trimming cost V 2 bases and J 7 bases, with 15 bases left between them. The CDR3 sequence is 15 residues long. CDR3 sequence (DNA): TGTGCCAGCAGTTACATGGCGGTCTGGGGGAATGAGCAGTTCTTC. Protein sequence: CASSYMAVWGNEQFF.

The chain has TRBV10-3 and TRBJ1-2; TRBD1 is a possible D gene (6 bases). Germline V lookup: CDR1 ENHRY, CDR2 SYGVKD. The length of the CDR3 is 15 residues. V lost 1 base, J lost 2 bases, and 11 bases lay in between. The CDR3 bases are TGTGCCATCAGTGAGTTCTACAGGGAGAACTATGGCTACACCTTC. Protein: CAISEFYRENYGYTF.

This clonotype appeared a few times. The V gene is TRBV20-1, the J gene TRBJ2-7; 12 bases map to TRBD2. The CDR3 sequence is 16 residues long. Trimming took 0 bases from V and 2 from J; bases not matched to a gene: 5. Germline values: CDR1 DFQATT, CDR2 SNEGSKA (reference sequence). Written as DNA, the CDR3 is TGCAGTGCTAGAGATCGGAGACTAGCGGGAGCCTACGAGCAGTACTTC. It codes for CSARDRRLAGAYEQYF.

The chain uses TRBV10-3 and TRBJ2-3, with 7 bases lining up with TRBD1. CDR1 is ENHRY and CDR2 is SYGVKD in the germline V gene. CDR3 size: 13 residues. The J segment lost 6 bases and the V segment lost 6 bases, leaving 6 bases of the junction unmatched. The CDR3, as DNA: TGTGCCATCAGCGACAGGGCCGGGGATACGCAGTATTTT. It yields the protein CAISDRAGDTQYF.

Here the CDR3 DNA reads TGTGCCAGCAGTGGGCCCAAGGAGACCCAGTACTTC. As protein: CASSGPKETQYF. The chain uses TRBV2 and TRBJ2-5; D not certain. The CDR3 has 12 amino acids. Trimming took off 4 bases at V and 5 bases at J, with 8 bases between the two ends. The germline CDR1 and CDR2 sequences are SNHLY and FYNNEI.

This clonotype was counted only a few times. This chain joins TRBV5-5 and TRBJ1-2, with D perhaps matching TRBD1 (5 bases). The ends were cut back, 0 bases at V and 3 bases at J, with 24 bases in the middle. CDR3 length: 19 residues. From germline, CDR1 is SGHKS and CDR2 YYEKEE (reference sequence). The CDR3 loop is CASSLARFPGPTSDYGYTF. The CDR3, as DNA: TGTGCCAGCAGCTTGGCGCGGTTTCCGGGGCCCACGTCTGACTATGGCTACACCTTC. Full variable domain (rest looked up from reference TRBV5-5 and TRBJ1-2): DAGVTQSPTHLIKTRGQQVTLRCSPISGHKSVSWYQQVLGQGPQFIFQYYEKEERGRGNFPDRFSARQFPNYSSELNVNALLLGDSALYLCASSLARFPGPTSDYGYTFGSGTRLTVV.

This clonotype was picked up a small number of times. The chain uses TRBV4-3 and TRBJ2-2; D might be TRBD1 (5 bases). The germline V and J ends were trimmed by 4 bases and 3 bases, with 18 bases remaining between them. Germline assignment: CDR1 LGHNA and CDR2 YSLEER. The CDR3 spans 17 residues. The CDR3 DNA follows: TGCGCCAGCAGCCCTCCCTTAGTAGCAGGGCACACCGGGGAGCTGTTTTTT. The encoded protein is CASSPPLVAGHTGELFF.

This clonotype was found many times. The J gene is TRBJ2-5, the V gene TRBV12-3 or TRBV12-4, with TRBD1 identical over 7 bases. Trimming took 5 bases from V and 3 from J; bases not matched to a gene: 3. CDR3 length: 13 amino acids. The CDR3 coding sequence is TGTGCCAGCAGTGCAGGGGGAGAAGAGACCCAGTACTTC. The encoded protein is CASSAGGEETQYF.

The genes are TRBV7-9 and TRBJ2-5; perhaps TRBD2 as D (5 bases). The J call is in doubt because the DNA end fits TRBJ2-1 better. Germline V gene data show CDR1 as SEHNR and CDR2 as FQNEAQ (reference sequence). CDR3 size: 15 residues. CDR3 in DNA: TGTGCCAGCAGCTTAGTCGTGAGTTGGGAGCATGAGCAGTTCTTC. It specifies CASSLVVSWEHEQFF.

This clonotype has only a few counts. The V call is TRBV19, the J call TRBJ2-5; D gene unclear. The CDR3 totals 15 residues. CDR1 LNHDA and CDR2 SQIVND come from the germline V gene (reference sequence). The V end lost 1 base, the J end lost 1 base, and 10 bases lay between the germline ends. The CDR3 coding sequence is TGTGCCAGTAGTATAGGACGACTGATCCAAGAGACCCAGTACTTC. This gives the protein CASSIGRLIQETQYF.

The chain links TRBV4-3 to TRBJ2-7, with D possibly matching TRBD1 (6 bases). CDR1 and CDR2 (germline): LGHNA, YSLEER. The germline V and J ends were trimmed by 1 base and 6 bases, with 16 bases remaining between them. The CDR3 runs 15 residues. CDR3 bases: TGCGCCAGCAGCCAAGCCCTCCCTCCAGGGGCCGAGCAGTACTTC. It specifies CASSQALPPGAEQYF.

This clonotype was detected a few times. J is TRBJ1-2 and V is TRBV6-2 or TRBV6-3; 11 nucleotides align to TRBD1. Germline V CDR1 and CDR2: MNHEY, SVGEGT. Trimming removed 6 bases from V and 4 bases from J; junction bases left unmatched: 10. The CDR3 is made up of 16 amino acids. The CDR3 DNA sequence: TGTGCCAGCAGGCGACCCGGGACAGGGGGGGCCTATGGCTACACCTTC. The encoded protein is CASRRPGTGGAYGYTF.

The CDR3 here is CASSLAEVNEQFF. For the CDR3, the DNA is TGTGCCAGCAGTTTAGCGGAGGTCAATGAGCAGTTCTTC. The chain employs TRBV12-3 or TRBV12-4 and TRBJ2-1, with D tentatively TRBD2 (5 bases). V was cut by 0 bases and J by 6 bases, with 6 bases left in between. This CDR3 region has 13 residues.

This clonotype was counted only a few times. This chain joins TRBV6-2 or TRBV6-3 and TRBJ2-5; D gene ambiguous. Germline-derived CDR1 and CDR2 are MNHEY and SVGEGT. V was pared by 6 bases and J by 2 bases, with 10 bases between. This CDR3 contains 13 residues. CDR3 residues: CASSRPEQETQYF. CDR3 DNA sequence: TGTGCCAGCAGCCGACCCGAACAAGAGACCCAGTACTTC.